These 9 T cell receptor beta chains came from one sample sequenced in a study of lymphopenia after photon versus proton radiotherapy. Produced via immunoSEQ multiplex PCR; TCRdb's table is partial and in-frame only. There are approximately 170,000 clones in the sample; around nine tenths occur only once, and approximately 4.8% lies in the top ten. Sequenced material: peripheral blood, taken from a patient treated with photon-based radiotherapy. Every receptor here comes from a man over 45 with gastric cancer.

The CDR3 DNA reads TGTGCCAGCAGCCGCCTTACAGAAGAGACCCAGTACTTC. Translated, it gives CASSRLTEETQYF. The chain employs TRBV14 and TRBJ2-5; D is ambiguous. Between the trimmed V and J ends, which lost 4 bases and 3 bases, there was a span of 9 bases. Germline CDR1 SGHDN, CDR2 FVKESK. CDR3 length equals 13 residues.

This chain connects TRBV7-9 to TRBJ1-4; 9 bases match TRBD1. V lost 0 bases and J lost 7; bases outside the gene matches: 3. The CDR3 contains 15 residues. CDR1 is SEHNR and CDR2 is FQNEAQ in the germline V gene (reference sequence). The CDR3 protein is CASSLAGQGGEKLFF. The CDR3 coding sequence is TGTGCCAGCAGCTTAGCGGGACAGGGTGGTGAAAAACTGTTTTTT.

About this clone: Other DNA variants within this sample encode the same CDR3. The gene calls are TRBV6-5 and TRBJ2-4, with D unclear. This CDR3 region has 11 residues. Germline V CDR1 and CDR2: MNHEY, SVGAGI. V lost 2 bases and J 4 bases, leaving 0 bases between the germline ends. The CDR3 DNA reads TGTGCCAGCAGTTACAAAAACATTCAGTACTTC. It codes for CASSYKNIQYF.

Written as DNA, the CDR3 is TGTGCCAGCAGCTTACTAAGCGGTGACACAGATACGCAGTATTTT. Its translation: CASSLLSGDTDTQYF. The V gene is TRBV7-8, the J gene TRBJ2-3, with D perhaps matching TRBD2 (5 bases). The V end was cut by 2 bases, the J end by 2 bases, with 11 bases between. Germline V gene data show CDR1 as SGHVS and CDR2 as FQNEAQ. The CDR3 runs to 15 residues.

V is TRBV4-3 and J is TRBJ2-1; D is tentatively TRBD1 or TRBD2 (6 bases each). The CDR3 has 17 residues. The ends were cut back, 1 base at V and 4 bases at J, with 17 bases in the middle. Germline CDR1 LGHNA, CDR2 YSLEER. Here the CDR3 DNA reads TGCGCCAGCAGCCAAGGGGGGGCGGGTAAAGGGTACAATGAGCAGTTCTTC. Amino acids: CASSQGGAGKGYNEQFF.

CDR3 nucleotides: TGCGCCAGCAGCCGTCTAACGGGACTAGCGGGAGATTCAGAGACCCAGTACTTC. As protein: CASSRLTGLAGDSETQYF. V usage is TRBV4-3 and J usage is TRBJ2-5; TRBD2 aligns across 14 bases. CDR1 is LGHNA, CDR2 YSLEER, per germline. The CDR3 sequence is 18 residues long. Losses at the gene ends were 4 bases for V and 4 bases for J; bases not matched to a gene: 11.

The V call is TRBV19, the J call TRBJ2-1, with TRBD1 matching over 8 bases. After removal of 7 bases from V and 2 bases from J, the junction contained 13 bases not matched to a gene. Germline CDR1 is LNHDA and CDR2 is SQIVND (reference sequence). This CDR3 has 17 amino acids. CDR3: CASKGTGVPTPYNEQFF. The CDR3 DNA reads TGTGCCAGTAAGGGGACAGGCGTACCTACACCCTACAATGAGCAGTTCTTC.

The J gene is TRBJ2-5, the V gene TRBV5-1; 8 bases map to TRBD1. Unmatched junction bases numbered 5, after V lost 0 bases and J lost 4 bases. There are 15 residues in the CDR3. In germline, CDR1 is SGHRS, CDR2 YFSETQ. The CDR3 DNA sequence: TGCGCCAGCAGCTTGGGGACAGGGACGGGAGAGACCCAGTACTTC. Translation gives CASSLGTGTGETQYF.

This clone was detected only once. V and J are TRBV14 and TRBJ1-1; possible D gene TRBD1, 5 bases. Deletions cut 5 bases from V and 6 bases from J, with 13 bases between. Germline CDR1 reads SGHDN; CDR2 reads FVKESK. The CDR3 runs to 13 residues. CDR3 DNA sequence: TGTGCCAGCAGCAGAACAGGTCGGGCTGAAGCTTTCTTT. Protein sequence: CASSRTGRAEAFF. Full variable domain (outside the CDR3, taken from reference TRBV14 and TRBJ1-1): EAGVTQFPSHSVIEKGQTVTLRCDPISGHDNLYWYRRVMGKEIKFLLHFVKESKQDESGMPNNRFLAERTGGTYSTLKVQPAELEDSGVYFCASSRTGRAEAFFGQGTRLTVV.